This record concerns one T cell receptor beta chain sequence. Measured with immunoSEQ multiplex PCR; TCRdb has only the in-frame clones, and not every one. The sample lists 1,400,000 or so clones; 97% to 99% were seen once. The V segment lost 7 bases and the J segment 5 bases; nucleotides outside the gene matches: 4. The CDR3 length is 13 residues. Germline assignment: CDR1 MNHNS and CDR2 SASEGT. These data are taken from a study of shared clonotypes between healthy human individuals. All participating donors were Caucasian adults from Nashville, Tennessee. Input material: naive CD4+ T cells sorted from blood. Subset of the sample: CD45RA+ positively selected. The chain employs TRBV6-1 and TRBJ2-2; TRBD2 aligns across 7 bases. The receptor's source is a man aged 25 to 40 in good health. DNA for the CDR3: TGTGCCAGCACTCGGGAGGCGACCGGGGAGCTGTTTTTT. It translates to CASTREATGELFF.